These 4 T cell receptor beta chains were all obtained from the same sample, sequenced in a study of T cells in Graves' hyperthyroidism and ophthalmopathy. Amplification yielded TCR beta CDR3 regions, with RNA transcripts as the source. Primed by the HTBI set, a first-round RT-PCR was run on the TCR CDR3. TCRdb reprocessed the multiplex PCR reads via MiXCR and lists one record per CDR3 protein. Here the sample spans about half a million distinct CDR3 sequences, about 22% being singletons. The sample taken for sequencing was blood. Receptor source: a woman between 70 and 85 years old with Graves' ophthalmopathy.

The rearrangement uses TRBV2 and TRBJ2-7; D call uncertain. The germline CDR1 and CDR2 sequences are SNHLY and FYNNEI. V shed 2 bases and J shed 5 bases, with 16 bases lying between them. The CDR3 is 15 amino acids. The CDR3 sequence: CASSERVGGLNEQYF. DNA for the CDR3: TGTGCCAGCAGTGAACGAGTTGGCGGATTGAACGAGCAGTACTTC.

The V gene is TRBV7-9, the J gene TRBJ1-4; D is possibly TRBD1 (5 bases). V lost 4 bases and J 10 bases, leaving 13 bases between the germline ends. CDR3 length equals 13 residues. CDR1 is SEHNR and CDR2 is FQNEAQ in the germline V gene (reference sequence). The CDR3 nucleotides are TGTGCCAGCAGCTCCCAGACAAGGGGAAAACTGTTTTTT. It translates to CASSSQTRGKLFF.

The rearrangement links TRBV6-5 to TRBJ2-7; 8 bases map to TRBD1. The CDR3 length is 15 residues. V was pared by 1 base and J by 4 bases, with 6 bases of the junction left unmatched. The germline gives CDR1 MNHEY, CDR2 SVGAGI. The CDR3 sequence is CASSYFVGQGYEQYF. CDR3 coding DNA: TGTGCCAGCAGTTACTTCGTCGGACAGGGTTACGAGCAGTACTTC.

This clonotype was observed a few times. The chain couples TRBV9 to TRBJ2-1; D is unclear. Trimming took off 1 base at V and 5 bases at J, with 4 bases between the two ends. CDR1 and CDR2 (germline): SGDLS, YYNGEE. The CDR3 is 12 amino acids. The CDR3 DNA sequence: TGTGCCAGCAGCGTATTTCACAATGAGCAGTTCTTC. It specifies CASSVFHNEQFF.